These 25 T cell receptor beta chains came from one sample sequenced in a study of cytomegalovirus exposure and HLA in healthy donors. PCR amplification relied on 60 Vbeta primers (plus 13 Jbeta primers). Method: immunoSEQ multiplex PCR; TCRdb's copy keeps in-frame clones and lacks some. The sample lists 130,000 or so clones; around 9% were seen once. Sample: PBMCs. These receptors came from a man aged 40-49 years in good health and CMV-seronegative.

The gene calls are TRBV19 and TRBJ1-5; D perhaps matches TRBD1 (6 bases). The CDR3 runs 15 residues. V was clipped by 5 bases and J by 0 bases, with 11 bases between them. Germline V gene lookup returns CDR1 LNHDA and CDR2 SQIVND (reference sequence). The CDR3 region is CASSGQRASNQPQHF. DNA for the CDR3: TGTGCCAGTAGTGGACAGCGTGCTAGCAATCAGCCCCAGCATTTT.

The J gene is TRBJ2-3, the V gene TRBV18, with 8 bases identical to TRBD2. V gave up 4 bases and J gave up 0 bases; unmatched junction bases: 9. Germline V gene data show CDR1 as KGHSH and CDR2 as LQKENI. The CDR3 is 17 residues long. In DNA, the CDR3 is TGTGCCAGCTCACAACAACTAGCGGCCCTTAGCACAGATACGCAGTATTTT. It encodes CASSQQLAALSTDTQYF.

Written as DNA, the CDR3 is TGTGCCAGCAGCGGGGGCGTGCCAGCTTTCTTT. It encodes CASSGGVPAFF. This chain connects TRBV7-9 to TRBJ1-1, with D perhaps matching TRBD1 (6 bases). Between the trimmed V and J ends, which lost 5 bases and 10 bases, there was a span of 11 bases. The CDR3 covers 11 residues. Germline CDR1 reads SEHNR; CDR2 reads FQNEAQ (reference sequence).

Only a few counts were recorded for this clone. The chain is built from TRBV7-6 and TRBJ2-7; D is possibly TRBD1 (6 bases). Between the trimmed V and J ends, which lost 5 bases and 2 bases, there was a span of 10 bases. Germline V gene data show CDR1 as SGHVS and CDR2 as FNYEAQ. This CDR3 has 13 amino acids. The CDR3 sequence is CASSRQETYEQYF. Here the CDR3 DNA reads TGTGCCAGCAGCCGACAGGAAACCTACGAGCAGTACTTC.

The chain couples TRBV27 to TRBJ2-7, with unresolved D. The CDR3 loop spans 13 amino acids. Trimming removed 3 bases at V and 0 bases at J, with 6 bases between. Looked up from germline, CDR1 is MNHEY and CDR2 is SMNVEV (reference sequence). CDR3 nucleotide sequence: TGTGCCAGCAGTTTCGGAGCCTCCTACGAGCAGTACTTC. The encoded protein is CASSFGASYEQYF.

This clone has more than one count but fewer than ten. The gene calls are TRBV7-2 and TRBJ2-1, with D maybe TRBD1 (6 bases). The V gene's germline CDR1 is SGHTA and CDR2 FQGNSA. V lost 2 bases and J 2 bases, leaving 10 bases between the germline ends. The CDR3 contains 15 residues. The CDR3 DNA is TGTGCCAGCAGCTTACGGTGGGGGCCCTACAATGAGCAGTTCTTC. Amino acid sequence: CASSLRWGPYNEQFF.

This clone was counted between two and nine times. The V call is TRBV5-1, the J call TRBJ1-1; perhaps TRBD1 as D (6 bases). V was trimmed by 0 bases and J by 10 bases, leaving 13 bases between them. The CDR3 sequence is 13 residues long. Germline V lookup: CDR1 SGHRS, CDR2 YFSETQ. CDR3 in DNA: TGCGCCAGCAGCTTGGAGGTGGGGGCCGGAGCTTTCTTT. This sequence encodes CASSLEVGAGAFF.

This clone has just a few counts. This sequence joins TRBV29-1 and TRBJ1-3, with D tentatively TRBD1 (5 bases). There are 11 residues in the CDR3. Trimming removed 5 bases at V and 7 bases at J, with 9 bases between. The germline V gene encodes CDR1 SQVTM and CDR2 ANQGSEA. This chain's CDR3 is CSVIQGNTIYF. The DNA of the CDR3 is TGCAGCGTTATTCAGGGTAACACCATATATTTT.

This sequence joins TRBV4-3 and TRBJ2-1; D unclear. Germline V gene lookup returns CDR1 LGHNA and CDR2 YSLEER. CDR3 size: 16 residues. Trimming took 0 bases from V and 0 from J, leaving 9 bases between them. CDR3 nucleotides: TGCGCCAGCAGCCAAGACTTACCGGGCTCCTACAATGAGCAGTTCTTC. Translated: CASSQDLPGSYNEQFF.

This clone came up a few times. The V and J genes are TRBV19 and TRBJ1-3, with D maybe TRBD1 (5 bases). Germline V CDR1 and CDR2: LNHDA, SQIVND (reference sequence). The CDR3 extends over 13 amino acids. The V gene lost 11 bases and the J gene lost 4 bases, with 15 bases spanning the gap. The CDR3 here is CAAAEQDGNTIYF. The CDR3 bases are TGTGCCGCTGCGGAACAGGACGGAAACACCATATATTTT.

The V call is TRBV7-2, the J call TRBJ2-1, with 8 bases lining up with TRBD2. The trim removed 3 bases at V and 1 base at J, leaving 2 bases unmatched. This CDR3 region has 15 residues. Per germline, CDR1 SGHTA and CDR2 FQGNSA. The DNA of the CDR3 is TGTGCCAGCAGCTTCGGGGGGGGTTCCTACAATGAGCAGTTCTTC. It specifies CASSFGGGSYNEQFF.

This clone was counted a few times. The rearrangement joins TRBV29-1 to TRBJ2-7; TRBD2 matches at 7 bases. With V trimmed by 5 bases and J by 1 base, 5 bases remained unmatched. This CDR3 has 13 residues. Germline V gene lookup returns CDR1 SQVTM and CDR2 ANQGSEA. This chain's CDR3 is CSVLTSRSYEQYF. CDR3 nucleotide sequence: TGCAGCGTTTTGACTAGCCGATCCTACGAGCAGTACTTC.

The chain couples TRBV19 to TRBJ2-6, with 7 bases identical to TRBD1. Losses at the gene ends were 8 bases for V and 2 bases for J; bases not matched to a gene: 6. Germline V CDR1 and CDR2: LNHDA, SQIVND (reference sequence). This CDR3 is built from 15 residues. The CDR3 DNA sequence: TGTGCCAGTTTAACAGGGGCGGCTGGGGCCAACGTCCTGACTTTC. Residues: CASLTGAAGANVLTF.

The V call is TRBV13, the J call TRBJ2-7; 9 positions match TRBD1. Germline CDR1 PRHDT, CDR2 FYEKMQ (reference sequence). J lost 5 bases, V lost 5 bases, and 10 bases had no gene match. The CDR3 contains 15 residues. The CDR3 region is CASSPAGTGSHEQYF. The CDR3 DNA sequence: TGTGCCAGCAGCCCGGCCGGGACAGGGTCCCACGAGCAGTACTTC. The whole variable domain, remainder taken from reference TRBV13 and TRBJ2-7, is AAGVIQSPRHLIKEKRETATLKCYPIPRHDTVYWYQQGPGQDPQFLISFYEKMQSDKGSIPDRFSAQQFSDYHSELNMSSLELGDSALYFCASSPAGTGSHEQYFGPGTRLTVT.

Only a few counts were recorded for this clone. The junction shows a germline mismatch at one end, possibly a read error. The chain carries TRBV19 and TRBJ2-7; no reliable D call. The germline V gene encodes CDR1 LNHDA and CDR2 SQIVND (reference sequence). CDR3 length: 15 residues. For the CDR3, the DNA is TGTGCCAGTAGTATCCCGATTTTCAGTGGCTACGAGCGGTACTTC. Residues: CASSIPIFSGYERYF.

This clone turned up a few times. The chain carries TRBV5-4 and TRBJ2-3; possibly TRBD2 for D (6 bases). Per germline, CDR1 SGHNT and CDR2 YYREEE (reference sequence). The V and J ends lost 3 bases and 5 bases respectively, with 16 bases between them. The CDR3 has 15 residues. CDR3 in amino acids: CASSSGVSEIDTQYF. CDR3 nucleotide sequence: TGTGCCAGCAGCTCGGGGGTTAGCGAGATAGATACGCAGTATTTT. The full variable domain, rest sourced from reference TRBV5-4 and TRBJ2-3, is ETGVTQSPTHLIKTRGQQVTLRCSSQSGHNTVSWYQQALGQGPQFIFQYYREEENGRGNFPPRFSGLQFPNYSSELNVNALELDDSALYLCASSSGVSEIDTQYFGPGTRLTVL.

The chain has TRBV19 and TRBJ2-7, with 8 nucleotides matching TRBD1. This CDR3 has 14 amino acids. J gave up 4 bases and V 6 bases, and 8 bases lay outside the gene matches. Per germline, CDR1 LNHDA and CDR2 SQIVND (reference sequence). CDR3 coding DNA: TGTGCCAGTAGCGATTCGGACAGGGATTACGAGCAGTACTTC. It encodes CASSDSDRDYEQYF.

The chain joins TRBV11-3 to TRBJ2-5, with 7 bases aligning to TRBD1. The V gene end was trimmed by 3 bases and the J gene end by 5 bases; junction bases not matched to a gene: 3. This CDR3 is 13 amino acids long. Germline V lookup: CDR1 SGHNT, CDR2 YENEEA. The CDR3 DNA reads TGTGCCAGCAGCTTGACAGGGAGTGAGACCCAGTACTTC. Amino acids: CASSLTGSETQYF.

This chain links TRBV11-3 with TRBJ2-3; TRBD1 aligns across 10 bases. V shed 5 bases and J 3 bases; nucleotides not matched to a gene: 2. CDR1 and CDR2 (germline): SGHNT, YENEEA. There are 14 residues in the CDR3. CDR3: CASSAGQGTDTQYF. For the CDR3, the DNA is TGTGCCAGCAGCGCGGGACAGGGGACAGATACGCAGTATTTT.

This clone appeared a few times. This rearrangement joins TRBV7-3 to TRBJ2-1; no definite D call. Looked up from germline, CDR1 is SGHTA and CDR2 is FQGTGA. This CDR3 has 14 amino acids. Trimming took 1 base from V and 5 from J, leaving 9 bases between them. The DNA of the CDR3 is TGTGCCAGCAGCTTAAGGAGCGCGCACAATGAGCAGTTCTTC. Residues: CASSLRSAHNEQFF.

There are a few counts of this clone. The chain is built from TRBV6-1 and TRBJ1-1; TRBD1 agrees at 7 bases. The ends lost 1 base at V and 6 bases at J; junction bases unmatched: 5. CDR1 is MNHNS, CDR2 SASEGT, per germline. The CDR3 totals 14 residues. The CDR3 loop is CASSEGQGIAEAFF. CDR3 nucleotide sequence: TGTGCCAGCAGTGAAGGACAGGGAATCGCTGAAGCTTTCTTT.

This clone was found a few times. CDR3 DNA: TGTGCCAGCAGTGAATCTAGGGGGACAAGCACTAACTATGGCTACACCTTC. It translates to CASSESRGTSTNYGYTF. The gene calls are TRBV25-1 and TRBJ1-2; D is possibly TRBD1 (6 bases). The CDR3 consists of 17 residues. Germline values: CDR1 MGHDK, CDR2 SYGVNS. V was clipped by 1 base and J by 0 bases, with 15 bases between them.

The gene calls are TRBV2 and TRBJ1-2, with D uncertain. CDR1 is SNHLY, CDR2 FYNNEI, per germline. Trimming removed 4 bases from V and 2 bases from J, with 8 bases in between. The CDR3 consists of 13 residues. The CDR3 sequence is CASSVGDNYGYTF. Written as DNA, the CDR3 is TGTGCCAGCAGTGTGGGAGACAACTATGGCTACACCTTC.

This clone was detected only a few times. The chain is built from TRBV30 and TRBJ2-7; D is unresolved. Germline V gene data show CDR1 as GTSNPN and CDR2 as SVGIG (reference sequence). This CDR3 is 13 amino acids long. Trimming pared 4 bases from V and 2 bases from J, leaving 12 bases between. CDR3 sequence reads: CAWTSSEAYEQYF. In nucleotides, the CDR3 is TGTGCCTGGACCAGTTCTGAGGCCTACGAGCAGTACTTC. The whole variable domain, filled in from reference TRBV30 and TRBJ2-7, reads SQTIHQWPATLVQPVGSPLSLECTVEGTSNPNLYWYRQAAGRGLQLLFYSVGIGQISSEVPQNLSASRPQDRQFILSSKKLLLSDSGFYLCAWTSSEAYEQYFGPGTRLTVT.

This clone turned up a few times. CDR3 amino acids: CASSLGAGQQIGYTF. The CDR3 DNA follows: TGCGCCAGCAGCTTGGGCGCGGGACAGCAGATCGGCTACACCTTC. The chain joins TRBV5-1 to TRBJ1-2; 7 nucleotides line up with TRBD1. After removal of 0 bases from V and 8 bases from J, the junction contained 10 bases not matched to a gene. The CDR3 extends over 15 amino acids. Germline CDR1 is SGHRS and CDR2 is YFSETQ.